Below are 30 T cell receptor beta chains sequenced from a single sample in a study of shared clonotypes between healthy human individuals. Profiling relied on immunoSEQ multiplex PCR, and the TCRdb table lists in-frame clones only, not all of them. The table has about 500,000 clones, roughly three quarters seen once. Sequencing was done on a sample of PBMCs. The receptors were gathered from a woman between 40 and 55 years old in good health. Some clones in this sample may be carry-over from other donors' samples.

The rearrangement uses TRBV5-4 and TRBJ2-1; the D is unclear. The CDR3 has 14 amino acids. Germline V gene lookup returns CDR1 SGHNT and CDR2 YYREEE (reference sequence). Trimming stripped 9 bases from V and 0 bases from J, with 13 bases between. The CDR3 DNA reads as TGTGCCATCCTAGACACGAGCTCCTACAATGAGCAGTTCTTC. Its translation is CAILDTSSYNEQFF.

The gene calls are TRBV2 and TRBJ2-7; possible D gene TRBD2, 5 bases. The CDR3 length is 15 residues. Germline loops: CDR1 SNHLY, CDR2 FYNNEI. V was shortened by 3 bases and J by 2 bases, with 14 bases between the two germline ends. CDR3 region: CASSDPRGRTYEQYF. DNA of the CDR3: TGTGCCAGCAGTGACCCCCGGGGAAGGACCTACGAGCAGTACTTC.

The CDR3 protein is CASSEAEPAEGEQYF. CDR3 DNA: TGTGCCAGCAGTGAAGCAGAGCCCGCTGAGGGCGAGCAGTACTTC. The chain has TRBV2 and TRBJ2-7, with D possibly matching TRBD2 (5 bases). The V end was cut by 0 bases, the J end by 6 bases, with 15 bases between. Germline V gene data show CDR1 as SNHLY and CDR2 as FYNNEI. The CDR3 is made up of 15 amino acids.

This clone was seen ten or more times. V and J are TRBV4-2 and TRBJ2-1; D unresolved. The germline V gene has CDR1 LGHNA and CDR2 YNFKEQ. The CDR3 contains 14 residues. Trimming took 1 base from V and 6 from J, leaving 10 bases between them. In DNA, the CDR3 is TGTGCCAGCAGCCAAGGCGGCCCCAGCAATGAGCAGTTCTTC. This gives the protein CASSQGGPSNEQFF.

This chain's CDR3 is CASSLGGGQGYQPQHF. The CDR3 bases are TGCGCCAGCAGCTTGGGTGGCGGACAGGGGTATCAGCCCCAGCATTTT. The chain joins TRBV5-1 to TRBJ1-5; 9 nucleotides line up with TRBD1. Trimming removed 0 bases from V and 5 bases from J; junction bases left unmatched: 6. The CDR3 extends over 16 amino acids. Germline values: CDR1 SGHRS, CDR2 YFSETQ.

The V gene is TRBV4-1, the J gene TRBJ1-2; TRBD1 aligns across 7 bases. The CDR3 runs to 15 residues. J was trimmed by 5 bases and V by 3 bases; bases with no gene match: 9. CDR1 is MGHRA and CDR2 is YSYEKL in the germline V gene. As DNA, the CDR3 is TGCGCCAGCAGCCATAGACAGGGAGGGTGGTATGGCTACACCTTC. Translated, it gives CASSHRQGGWYGYTF.

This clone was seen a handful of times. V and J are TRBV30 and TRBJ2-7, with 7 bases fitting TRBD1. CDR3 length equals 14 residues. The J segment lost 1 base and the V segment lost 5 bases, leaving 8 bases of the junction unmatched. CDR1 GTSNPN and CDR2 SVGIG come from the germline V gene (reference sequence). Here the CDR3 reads CAWDRDRISYEQYF. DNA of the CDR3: TGTGCCTGGGATCGGGACAGAATATCCTACGAGCAGTACTTC.

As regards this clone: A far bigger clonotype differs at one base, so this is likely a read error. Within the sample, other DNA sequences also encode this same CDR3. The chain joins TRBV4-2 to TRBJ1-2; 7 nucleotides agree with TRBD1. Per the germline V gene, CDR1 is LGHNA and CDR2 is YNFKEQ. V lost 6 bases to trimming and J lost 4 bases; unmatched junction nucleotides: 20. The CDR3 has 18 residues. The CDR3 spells CASSHATPDRVPGYGYTF. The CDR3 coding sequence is TGTGCCAGCAGTCACGCCACCCCTGACAGGGTTCCTGGCTATGGCTACACCTTC.

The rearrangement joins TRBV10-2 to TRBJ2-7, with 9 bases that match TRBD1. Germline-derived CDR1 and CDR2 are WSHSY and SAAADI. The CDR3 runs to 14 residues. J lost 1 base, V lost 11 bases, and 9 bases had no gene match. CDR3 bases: TGCGCCGTAAGGGCCGGGACAGGGTCCTACGAGCAGTACTTC. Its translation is CAVRAGTGSYEQYF.

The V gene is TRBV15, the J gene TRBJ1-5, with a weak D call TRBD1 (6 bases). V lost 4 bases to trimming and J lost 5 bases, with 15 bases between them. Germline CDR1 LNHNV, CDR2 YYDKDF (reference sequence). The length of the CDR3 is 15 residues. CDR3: CATSIGGGRDQPQHF. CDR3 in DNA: TGTGCCACCAGCATCGGCGGGGGCCGTGATCAGCCCCAGCATTTT. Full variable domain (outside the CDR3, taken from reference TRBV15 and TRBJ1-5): DAMVIQNPRYQVTQFGKPVTLSCSQTLNHNVMYWYQQKSSQAPKLLFHYYDKDFNNEADTPDNFQSRRPNTSFCFLDIRSPGLGDTAMYLCATSIGGGRDQPQHFGDGTRLSIL.

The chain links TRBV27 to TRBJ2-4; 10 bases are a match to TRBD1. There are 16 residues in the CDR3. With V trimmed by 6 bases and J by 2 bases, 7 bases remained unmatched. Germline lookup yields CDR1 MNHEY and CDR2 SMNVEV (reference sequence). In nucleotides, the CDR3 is TGTGCCAGCAGCCCGCCGGGACAGGGGACCAAAAACATTCAGTACTTC. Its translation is CASSPPGQGTKNIQYF.

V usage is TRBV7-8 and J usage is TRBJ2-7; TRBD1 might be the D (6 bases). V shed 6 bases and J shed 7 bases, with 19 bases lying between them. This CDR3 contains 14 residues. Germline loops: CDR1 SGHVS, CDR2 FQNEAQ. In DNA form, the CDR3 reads TGTGCCAGCAGTCGGACCGGGACACCGAGGGAGCAGTACTTC. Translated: CASSRTGTPREQYF.

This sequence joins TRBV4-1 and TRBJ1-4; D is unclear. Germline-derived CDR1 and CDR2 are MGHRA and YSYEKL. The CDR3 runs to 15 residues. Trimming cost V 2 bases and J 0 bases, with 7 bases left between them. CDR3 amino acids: CASSQQSTTNEKLFF. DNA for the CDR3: TGCGCCAGCAGCCAACAGAGTACAACTAATGAAAAACTGTTTTTT.

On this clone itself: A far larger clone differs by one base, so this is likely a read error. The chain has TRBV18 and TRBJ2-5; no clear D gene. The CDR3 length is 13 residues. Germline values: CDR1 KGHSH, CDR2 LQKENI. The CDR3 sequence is CPSSPAYQETQYF. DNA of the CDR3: TGTCCCAGCTCACCAGCGTACCAAGAGACCCAGTACTTC. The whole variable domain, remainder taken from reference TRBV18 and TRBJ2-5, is NAGVMQNPRHLVRRRGQEARLRCSPMKGHSHVYWYRQLPEEGLKFMVYLQKENIIDESGMPKERFSAEFPKEGPSILRIQQVVRGDSAAYFCPSSPAYQETQYFGPGTRLLVL.

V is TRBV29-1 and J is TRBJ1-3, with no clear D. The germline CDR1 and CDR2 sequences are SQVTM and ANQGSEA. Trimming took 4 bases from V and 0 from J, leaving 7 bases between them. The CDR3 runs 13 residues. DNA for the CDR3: TGCAGCGTTGCGACGGGCTCTGGAAACACCATATATTTT. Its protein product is CSVATGSGNTIYF.

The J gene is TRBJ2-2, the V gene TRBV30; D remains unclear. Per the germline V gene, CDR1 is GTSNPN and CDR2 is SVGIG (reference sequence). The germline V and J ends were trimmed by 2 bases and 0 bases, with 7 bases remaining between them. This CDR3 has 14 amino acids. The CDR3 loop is CAWSKSANTGELFF. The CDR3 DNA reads TGTGCCTGGAGTAAGTCGGCGAACACCGGGGAGCTGTTTTTT.

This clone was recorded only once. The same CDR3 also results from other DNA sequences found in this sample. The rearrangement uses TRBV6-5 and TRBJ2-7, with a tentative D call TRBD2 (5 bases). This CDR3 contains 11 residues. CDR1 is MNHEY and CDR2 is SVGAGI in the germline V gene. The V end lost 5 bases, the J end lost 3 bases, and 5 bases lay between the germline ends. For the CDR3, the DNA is TGTGCCAGCAGTGAGGGCTACGAGCAGTACTTC. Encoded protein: CASSEGYEQYF.

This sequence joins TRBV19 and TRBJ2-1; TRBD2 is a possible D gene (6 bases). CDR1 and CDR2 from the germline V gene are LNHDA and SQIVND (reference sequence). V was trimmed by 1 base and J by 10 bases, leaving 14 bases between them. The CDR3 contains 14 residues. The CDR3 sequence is CASSIGASAGEQFF. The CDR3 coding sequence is TGTGCCAGTAGTATAGGAGCTAGCGCGGGCGAGCAGTTCTTC.

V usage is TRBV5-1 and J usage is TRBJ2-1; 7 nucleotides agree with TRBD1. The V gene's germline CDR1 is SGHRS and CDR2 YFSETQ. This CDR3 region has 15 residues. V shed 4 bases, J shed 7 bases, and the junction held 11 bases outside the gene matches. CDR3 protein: CASSLGTAAGNEQFF. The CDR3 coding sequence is TGCGCCAGCAGCCTAGGGACAGCTGCTGGGAATGAGCAGTTCTTC.

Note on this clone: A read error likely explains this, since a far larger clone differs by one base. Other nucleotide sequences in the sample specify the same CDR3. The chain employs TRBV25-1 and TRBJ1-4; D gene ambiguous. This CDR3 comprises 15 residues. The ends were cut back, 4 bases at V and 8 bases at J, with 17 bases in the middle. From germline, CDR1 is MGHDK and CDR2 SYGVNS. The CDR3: CASSVPGYENEKLFF. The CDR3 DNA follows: TGTGCCAGCAGTGTCCCTGGATACGAGAACGAAAAACTGTTTTTT.

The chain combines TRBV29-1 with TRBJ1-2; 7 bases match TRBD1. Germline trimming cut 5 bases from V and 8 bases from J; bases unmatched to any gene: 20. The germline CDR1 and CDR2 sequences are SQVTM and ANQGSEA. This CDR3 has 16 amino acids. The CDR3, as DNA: TGCAGCGTTAAACCCGGGACAGCGACCAATCCTAGGGGCTACACCTTC. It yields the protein CSVKPGTATNPRGYTF.

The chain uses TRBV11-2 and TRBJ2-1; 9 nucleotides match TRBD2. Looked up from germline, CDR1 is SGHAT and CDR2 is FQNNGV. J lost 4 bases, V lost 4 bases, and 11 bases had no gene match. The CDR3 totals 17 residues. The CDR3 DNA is TGTGCCAGCAGCTCTTGGGGGGCTAGCGGGACTTACAATGAGCAGTTCTTC. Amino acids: CASSSWGASGTYNEQFF.

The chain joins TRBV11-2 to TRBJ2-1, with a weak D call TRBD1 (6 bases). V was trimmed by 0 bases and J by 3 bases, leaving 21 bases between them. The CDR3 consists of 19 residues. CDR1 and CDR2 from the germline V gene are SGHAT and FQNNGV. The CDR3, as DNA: TGTGCCAGCAGCTTAGAATTGGTATGGGGGCCCTCCCTCTACAATGAGCAGTTCTTC. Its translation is CASSLELVWGPSLYNEQFF.

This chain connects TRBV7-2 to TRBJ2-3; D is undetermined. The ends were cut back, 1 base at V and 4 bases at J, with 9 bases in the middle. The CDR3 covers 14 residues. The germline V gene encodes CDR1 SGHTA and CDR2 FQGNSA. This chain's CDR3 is CASSLVFAADTQYF. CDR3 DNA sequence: TGTGCCAGCAGCTTAGTCTTTGCGGCAGATACGCAGTATTTT.

The CDR3 loop reads CASSPQLGISDTQYF. The CDR3 DNA follows: TGTGCCAGCAGCCCCCAGTTAGGGATTTCAGATACGCAGTATTTT. This rearrangement joins TRBV7-2 to TRBJ2-3; D gene uncertain. This CDR3 contains 15 residues. Trimming cost V 5 bases and J 4 bases, with 16 bases left between them. The V gene's germline CDR1 is SGHTA and CDR2 FQGNSA.

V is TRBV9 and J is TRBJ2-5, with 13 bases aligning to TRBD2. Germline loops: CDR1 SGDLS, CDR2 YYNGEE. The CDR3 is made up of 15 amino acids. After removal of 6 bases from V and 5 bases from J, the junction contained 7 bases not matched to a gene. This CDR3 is CASTTSGRARETQYF. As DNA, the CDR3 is TGTGCCAGCACCACTAGCGGGAGGGCCCGGGAGACCCAGTACTTC.

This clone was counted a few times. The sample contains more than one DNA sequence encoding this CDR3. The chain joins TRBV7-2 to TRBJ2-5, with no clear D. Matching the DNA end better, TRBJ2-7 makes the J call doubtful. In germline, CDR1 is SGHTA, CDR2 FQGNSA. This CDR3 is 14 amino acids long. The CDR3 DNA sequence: TGTGCCAGCAGCTTCCTATCAAACTCCTACGAGCAGTACTTC. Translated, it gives CASSFLSNSYEQYF.

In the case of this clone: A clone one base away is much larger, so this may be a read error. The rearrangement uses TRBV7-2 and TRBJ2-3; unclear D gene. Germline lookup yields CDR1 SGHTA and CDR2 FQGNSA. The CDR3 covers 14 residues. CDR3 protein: CARSLLASTDTQYF. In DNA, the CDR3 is TGTGCCCGCAGCTTATTGGCTAGCACAGATACGCAGTATTTT.

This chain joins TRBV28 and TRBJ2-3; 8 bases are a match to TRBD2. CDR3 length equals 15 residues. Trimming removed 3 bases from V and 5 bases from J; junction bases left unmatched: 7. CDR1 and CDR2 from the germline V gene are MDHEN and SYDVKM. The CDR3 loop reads CASSLAGGGQDTQYF. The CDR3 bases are TGTGCCAGCAGTTTGGCGGGGGGCGGTCAAGATACGCAGTATTTT. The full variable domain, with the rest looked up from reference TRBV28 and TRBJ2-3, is DVKVTQSSRYLVKRTGEKVFLECVQDMDHENMFWYRQDPGLGLRLIYFSYDVKMKEKGDIPEGYSVSREKKERFSLILESASTNQTSMYLCASSLAGGGQDTQYFGPGTRLTVL.

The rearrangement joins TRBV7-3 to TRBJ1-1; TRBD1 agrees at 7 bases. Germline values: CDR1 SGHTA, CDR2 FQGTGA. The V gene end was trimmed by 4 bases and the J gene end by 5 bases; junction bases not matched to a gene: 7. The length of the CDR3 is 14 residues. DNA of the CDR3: TGTGCCAGCAGCTCAAGACAGGGAAGTACTGAAGCTTTCTTT. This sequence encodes CASSSRQGSTEAFF.